Below, 13 T cell receptor beta chains from the same sample are listed, as sequenced in a study of blood T cell repertoires in COVID-19. Measured with immunoSEQ multiplex PCR; TCRdb has only the in-frame clones, and not every one. The top ten clones hold over 4% of a sample with about 49,000 clones, about 89% of them seen once. The sequencing input was peripheral blood. Receptors were obtained from a human donor in a cohort sampled during active COVID-19.

The CDR3 reads CASSPGGQGAYEQYF. DNA of the CDR3: TGTGCCAGCAGCCCGGGGGGACAGGGGGCATACGAGCAGTACTTC. This chain uses TRBV7-8 with TRBJ2-7, with 12 bases aligning to TRBD1. The length of the CDR3 is 15 residues. Per germline, CDR1 SGHVS and CDR2 FQNEAQ. V was pared by 5 bases and J by 4 bases, with 6 bases of the junction left unmatched. Based on the CDR3 plus reference TRBV7-8 and TRBJ2-7, the full variable domain is GAGVSQSPRYKVAKRGQDVALRCDPISGHVSLFWYQQALGQGPEFLTYFQNEAQLDKSGLPSDRFFAERPEGSVSTLKIQRTQQEDSAVYLCASSPGGQGAYEQYFGPGTRLTVT.

V is TRBV11-1 and J is TRBJ2-1, with D possibly matching TRBD2 (7 bases). V was cut by 5 bases and J by 2 bases, with 13 bases left in between. The germline V gene encodes CDR1 SGHAT and CDR2 FQDESV (reference sequence). The CDR3 sequence is 15 residues long. CDR3 residues: CASSRGASPYNEQFF. CDR3 nucleotide sequence: TGTGCCAGCAGCCGGGGGGCTTCCCCCTACAATGAGCAGTTCTTC. The variable domain in full, completed from reference TRBV11-1 and TRBJ2-1, reads EAEVAQSPRYKITEKSQAVAFWCDPISGHATLYWYRQILGQGPELLVQFQDESVVDDSQLPKDRFSAERLKGVDSTLKIQPAELGDSAMYLCASSRGASPYNEQFFGPGTRLTVL.

The chain recombines TRBV15 with TRBJ1-1, with D hard to call. This CDR3 is built from 14 residues. Trimming stripped 0 bases from V and 5 bases from J, with 10 bases between. Germline values: CDR1 LNHNV, CDR2 YYDKDF (reference sequence). CDR3 nucleotide sequence: TGTGCCACCAGCAGAGATTGGGTCGGGACTGAAGCTTTCTTT. Its translation is CATSRDWVGTEAFF.

The genes are TRBV5-1 and TRBJ2-1, with 7 bases lining up with TRBD2. Germline assignment: CDR1 SGHRS and CDR2 YFSETQ. This CDR3 region has 16 residues. V was clipped by 0 bases and J by 1 base; unmatched bases: 4. CDR3 sequence (DNA): TGCGCCAGCAGCTTGGGTCCGGGAGGATCCTACAATGAGCAGTTCTTC. This codes for CASSLGPGGSYNEQFF.

The chain uses TRBV30 and TRBJ2-1; TRBD1 is a possible D gene (5 bases). Trimming stripped 3 bases from V and 1 base from J, with 13 bases between. The CDR3 extends over 15 amino acids. Germline assignment: CDR1 GTSNPN and CDR2 SVGIG (reference sequence). CDR3 in DNA: TGTGCCTGGAGCACAGCAGGGATTTCCTACAATGAGCAGTTCTTC. Translated: CAWSTAGISYNEQFF. The full variable domain, in which reference TRBV30 and TRBJ2-1 provide the parts outside the CDR3, is SQTIHQWPATLVQPVGSPLSLECTVEGTSNPNLYWYRQAAGRGLQLLFYSVGIGQISSEVPQNLSASRPQDRQFILSSKKLLLSDSGFYLCAWSTAGISYNEQFFGPGTRLTVL.

This CDR3 is CATSTGTSTDTQYF. The CDR3 nucleotides read TGTGCCACCAGTACCGGGACTAGCACAGATACGCAGTATTTT. The chain recombines TRBV24-1 with TRBJ2-3; maybe TRBD2 (6 bases). V dropped 6 bases and J dropped 0 bases, with 9 bases sitting between them. Germline V lookup: CDR1 KGHDR, CDR2 SFDVKD. This CDR3 comprises 14 residues.

The V gene is TRBV19, the J gene TRBJ2-1; tentative D call: TRBD2 (5 bases). The CDR3 has 11 residues. The ends were cut back, 6 bases at V and 9 bases at J, with 9 bases in the middle. Germline-derived CDR1 and CDR2 are LNHDA and SQIVND (reference sequence). CDR3 DNA sequence: TGTGCCAGTAGCCCTGGACTTGAGCAGTTCTTC. Encoded protein: CASSPGLEQFF.

The chain links TRBV5-4 to TRBJ2-3, with 7 bases matching TRBD2. J lost 2 bases, V lost 8 bases, and 5 bases had no gene match. From germline, CDR1 is SGHNT and CDR2 YYREEE (reference sequence). This CDR3 has 13 residues. Here the CDR3 reads CASESGVTDTQYF. CDR3 coding DNA: TGTGCCAGTGAGAGCGGGGTCACAGATACGCAGTATTTT.

The chain couples TRBV5-1 to TRBJ2-1, with 8 positions matching TRBD1. Germline V CDR1 and CDR2: SGHRS, YFSETQ. V shed 4 bases and J 9 bases; nucleotides not matched to a gene: 9. The CDR3 covers 14 residues. The CDR3 DNA follows: TGCGCCAGCAGCCCGACAGGGGAGGCGGGTGAGCAGTTCTTC. The encoded protein is CASSPTGEAGEQFF.

The chain has TRBV7-3 and TRBJ2-3, with 7 bases fitting TRBD1. This CDR3 has 15 residues. Germline CDR1 and CDR2: SGHTA and FQGTGA. Germline trimming cut 2 bases from V and 5 bases from J; bases unmatched to any gene: 7. CDR3 region: CASSLFGTVGDTQYF. In DNA form, the CDR3 reads TGTGCCAGCAGCTTATTTGGGACAGTGGGAGATACGCAGTATTTT. Based on the CDR3 plus reference TRBV7-3 and TRBJ2-3, the full variable domain is GAGVSQTPSNKVTEKGKYVELRCDPISGHTALYWYRQSLGQGPEFLIYFQGTGAADDSGLPNDRFFAVRPEGSVSTLKIQRTERGDSAVYLCASSLFGTVGDTQYFGPGTRLTVL.

This clone was seen once. The V gene is TRBV4-1, the J gene TRBJ2-7; 12 bases map to TRBD2. CDR3 size: 16 residues. With V trimmed by 4 bases and J by 4 bases, 8 bases remained unmatched. Per germline, CDR1 MGHRA and CDR2 YSYEKL. The CDR3 coding sequence is TGCGCCAGCAGCCCGAAAACGACTAGCGGGAGTTACGAGCAGTACTTC. Translation gives CASSPKTTSGSYEQYF.

The chain recombines TRBV4-1 with TRBJ2-7, with 11 bases identical to TRBD2. This CDR3 spans 15 amino acids. V dropped 1 base and J dropped 3; count of bases not matched to a gene: 2. Germline loops: CDR1 MGHRA, CDR2 YSYEKL. CDR3 DNA sequence: TGCGCCAGCAGCCAAGCCGGGACTAGCGGCTACGAGCAGTACTTC. Its protein product is CASSQAGTSGYEQYF.

Only a few counts were recorded for this clone. The chain is built from TRBV2 and TRBJ2-2; D is possibly TRBD1 (5 bases). The V gene's germline CDR1 is SNHLY and CDR2 FYNNEI. The V end was cut by 3 bases, the J end by 7 bases, with 9 bases between. The CDR3 is 13 amino acids. CDR3 residues: CASSEGRGGELFF. DNA of the CDR3: TGTGCCAGCAGTGAGGGTAGGGGCGGGGAGCTGTTTTTT. Supplemented by reference TRBV2 and TRBJ2-2, the full variable domain reads EPEVTQTPSHQVTQMGQEVILRCVPISNHLYFYWYRQILGQKVEFLVSFYNNEISEKSEIFDDQFSVERPDGSNFTLKIRSTKLEDSAMYFCASSEGRGGELFFGEGSRLTVL.